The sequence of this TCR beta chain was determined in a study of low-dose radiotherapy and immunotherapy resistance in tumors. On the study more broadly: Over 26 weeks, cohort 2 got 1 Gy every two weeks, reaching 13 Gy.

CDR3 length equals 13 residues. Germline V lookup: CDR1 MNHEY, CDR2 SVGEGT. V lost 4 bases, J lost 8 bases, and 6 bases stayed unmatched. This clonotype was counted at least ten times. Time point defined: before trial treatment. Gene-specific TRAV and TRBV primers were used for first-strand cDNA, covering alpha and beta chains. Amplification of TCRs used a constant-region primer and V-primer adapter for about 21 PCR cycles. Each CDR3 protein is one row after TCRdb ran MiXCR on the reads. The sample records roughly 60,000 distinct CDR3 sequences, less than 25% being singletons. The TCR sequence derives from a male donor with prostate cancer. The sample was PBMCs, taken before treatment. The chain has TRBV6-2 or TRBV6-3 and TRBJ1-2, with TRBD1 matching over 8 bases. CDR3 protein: CASSLQGVRGYTF. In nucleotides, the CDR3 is TGTGCCAGCAGTTTACAGGGGGTGCGGGGCTACACCTTC.